A selection of T cell receptor beta chains follows, all from one sample in a study of blood T cells in healthy people across ages. MiXCR was run by TCRdb on the 5' RACE reads, yielding one entry per CDR3 protein. This sample has roughly 1,800,000 distinct CDR3 sequences, with about 50% found just once. The material sequenced was blood. The receptor set was obtained from a woman aged 40 to 50 in good health. The CDR3 runs from the conserved cysteine through the conserved F or W. D genes are given only for firm matches.

-	TRBJ2-5	TRBV6-5	14	CASSYGQQQETQYF
TRBD2	TRBJ2-3	TRBV6-5	14	CASSYSGLADTQYF
-	TRBJ2-5	TRBV6-5	14	CASSYGQLQETQYF
-	TRBJ1-1	TRBV18	14	CASSPQTGNTEAFF
-	TRBJ1-2	TRBV20-1	18	CSARGVIGTPKEGYGYTF
-	TRBJ2-1	TRBV10-3	16	CAISESWVESGNEQFF
TRBD1	TRBJ2-5	TRBV12-3/TRBV12-4	16	CASTFYSSRGQETQYF
-	TRBJ1-2	TRBV6-1	13	CASSSTSNYGYTF
TRBD2	TRBJ2-3	TRBV6-1	14	CASRLTSGLDTQYF
-	TRBJ2-3	TRBV12-3/TRBV12-4	16	CASSLRGGGRTDTQYF
TRBD2	TRBJ2-1	TRBV20-1	15	CSAKTREGSYNEQFF
TRBD1	-	TRBV24-1	13	CATSDRGLGEQYF
-	TRBJ2-2	TRBV7-2	13	CASSWSDIGELFF
-	TRBJ2-5	TRBV29-1	14	CSVENPDLQETQYF
-	TRBJ2-5	TRBV6-5	14	CASSYSASKETQYF
TRBD1	TRBJ1-2	TRBV27	13	CASSKGQIYGYTF
TRBD2	TRBJ2-1	TRBV6-6	16	CASSHLLAGQYNEQFF
TRBD1	TRBJ2-7	TRBV12-3/TRBV12-4	15	CASSQRTGGNYEQYF
-	TRBJ2-3	TRBV27	14	CASSPLGGADTQYF
TRBD1	TRBJ2-7	TRBV6-5	15	CASSYLTGGEKEQYF
-	TRBJ2-7	TRBV5-1	14	CASSPGGDGCEQYF
-	TRBJ1-5	TRBV6-5	15	CASREGRVGNQPQHF
-	TRBJ1-2	TRBV5-1	13	CASSRDTEYGYTF
TRBD1	TRBJ2-7	TRBV6-2/TRBV6-3	15	CASSLTGGIYYEQYF
-	TRBJ1-2	TRBV28	11	CASAPGAGHTF
-	TRBJ2-4	TRBV5-6	14	CASRARGAKNIQYF
-	TRBJ2-1	TRBV28	12	CASSLMNHEQFF
-	TRBJ2-1	TRBV7-2	14	CASSLSGLPNEQFF
TRBD2	TRBJ2-1	TRBV5-1	15	CASGISGGVGNEQFF
TRBD1	TRBJ1-5	TRBV12-3/TRBV12-4	17	CASSVTGTGGSNQPQHF
-	TRBJ2-5	TRBV10-2	11	CASGSAGTQYF
-	TRBJ1-5	TRBV19	16	CASSQGSLLSDQPQHF
TRBD1	TRBJ2-1	TRBV10-3	16	CAISESHRGRYNEQFF
-	TRBJ2-5	TRBV20-1	12	CSAGRSGETQYF
TRBD1	TRBJ1-2	TRBV7-9	15	CASRTTGGGSPGYTF
TRBD2	TRBJ2-3	TRBV7-2	13	CASSREVADTRYF
-	TRBJ1-2	TRBV28	12	CASSARVYGYTF
-	TRBJ2-7	TRBV20-1	11	CSARGEYEQYF
-	TRBJ1-6	TRBV11-2	13	CASGRQADSPLHF
TRBD2	TRBJ2-3	TRBV15	18	CATSSTSGGVASTDTQYF
-	TRBJ2-7	TRBV9	16	CASDGGTGNGIYEQYF
TRBD1	TRBJ2-1	TRBV5-6	16	CASSADRGATYNEQFF
-	TRBJ1-2	TRBV4-3	16	CASSQDGGWQGEVHTF
-	TRBJ2-1	TRBV4-3	17	CASSQARGISSYNEQFF
-	TRBJ2-1	TRBV3-1	16	CANTPQRGLPYNEQFF
TRBD1	TRBJ1-2	TRBV6-2/TRBV6-3	15	CASSLRTGDIYGYTF
TRBD1	TRBJ2-5	TRBV6-5	16	CASSSSGGTGRETQYF
TRBD1	TRBJ1-4	TRBV28	15	CASSFTGTANEKLFF
TRBD1	TRBJ1-2	TRBV4-1	17	CASSPWGQGTSNYGYTF
TRBD2	TRBJ2-3	TRBV4-2	16	CASSQEAGGTTDTQYF
TRBD2	TRBJ2-1	TRBV20-1	16	CSAVGVAGKLPNEQFF
-	TRBJ2-5	TRBV10-3	14	CAISGGDARETQYF
-	TRBJ1-5	TRBV15	12	CATGDDNQPQHF
-	TRBJ2-3	TRBV12-3/TRBV12-4	15	CASSRTGNSGDTQYF
-	TRBJ1-2	TRBV2	13	CASLNLANYGYTF